These T cell receptor beta chains were read from a single sample in a study of T cell responses to AZD1222 COVID-19 vaccine. Clones were sequenced by immunoSEQ multiplex PCR, and TCRdb holds only the in-frame ones, with some missing. In all, the sample yields about 140,000 clones. The sequenced material came from peripheral blood. The source is an adult in good health. CDR3s include the opening cysteine and the closing phenylalanine or tryptophan. Fields, in order: D gene, J gene, CDR3 length, V gene, CDR3 DNA, CDR3 protein. D genes are given only for firm matches.

D: TRBD1; J: TRBJ1-4; length: 19; V: TRBV11-3; DNA: TGTGCCAGCAGCTTAGTCGCCGGGACAGGGTATATCACTAATGAAAAACTGTTTTTT; CDR3: CASSLVAGTGYITNEKLFF
D: TRBD1; J: TRBJ2-7; length: 17; V: TRBV28; DNA: TGTGCCAGCAGTACCAAGACCAGGGGGCTCGGAGTCTACGAGCAGTACTTC; CDR3: CASSTKTRGLGVYEQYF
D: NA; J: TRBJ1-3; length: 16; V: TRBV5-6; DNA: TGTGCCAGCAGCCCGCTTGCCGGGGGCTCTGGAAACACCATATATTTT; CDR3: CASSPLAGGSGNTIYF
D: NA; J: TRBJ1-2; length: 17; V: TRBV29-1; DNA: TGCAGCGTTGAAGGGACCTTAAGCCCGGGAACTCCCTATGGCTACACCTTC; CDR3: CSVEGTLSPGTPYGYTF
D: NA; J: TRBJ1-2; length: 11; V: TRBV19; DNA: TGTGCCAGTAGTCAGGACTATGGCTACACCTTC; CDR3: CASSQDYGYTF
D: NA; J: TRBJ2-5; length: 11; V: TRBV12-3/TRBV12-4; DNA: TGTGCCAGCAGTTTGGAAGAGACCCAGTACTTC; CDR3: CASSLEETQYF
D: NA; J: TRBJ2-3; length: 18; V: TRBV7-9; DNA: TGTGCCAGCAGCCCGACGGGCCGCGTGCCCGCTAGCACAGATACGCAGTATTTT; CDR3: CASSPTGRVPASTDTQYF
D: NA; J: TRBJ1-2; length: 13; V: TRBV3-1/TRBV3-2; DNA: TGTGCCAGCAGCCAATTGACCCATTGGGGCTACACCTTC; CDR3: CASSQLTHWGYTF
D: TRBD2; J: TRBJ2-5; length: 16; V: TRBV5-4; DNA: TGTGCCAGCAGCTCCGGGGGCGGGGGGGCCGAAGAGACCCAGTACTTC; CDR3: CASSSGGGGAEETQYF
D: TRBD1; J: TRBJ1-3; length: 16; V: TRBV4-1; DNA: TGCGCCACCGGGACAGTTTCCCCCATCTCTGGAAACACCATATATTTT; CDR3: CATGTVSPISGNTIYF
D: NA; J: TRBJ1-2; length: 14; V: TRBV5-1; DNA: TGCGCCAGCAGCTTGGCAGGGATAGAATCTGGCTACACCTTC; CDR3: CASSLAGIESGYTF
D: NA; J: TRBJ2-2; length: 15; V: TRBV30; DNA: TGTGCCTGGAGTAGGGGGGGCGCGAACACCGGGGAGCTGTTTTTT; CDR3: CAWSRGGANTGELFF
D: NA; J: TRBJ1-4; length: 13; V: TRBV10-3; DNA: TGTGCATCAAGACGGGATCCAAATGAAAAACTGTTTTTT; CDR3: CASRRDPNEKLFF
D: NA; J: TRBJ1-2; length: 14; V: TRBV4-1; DNA: TGCGCCAGCAGCCAAGTTCTGGGGAACTATGGCTACACCTTC; CDR3: CASSQVLGNYGYTF
D: NA; J: TRBJ1-1; length: 14; V: TRBV7-9; DNA: TGTGCCAGCAGCTTTTACAGAGGGAACACTGAAGCTTTCTTT; CDR3: CASSFYRGNTEAFF
D: NA; J: TRBJ2-5; length: 14; V: TRBV14; DNA: TGTGCCAGCAGTCTCGCGGGTGGCCGGGAGACCCAGTACTTC; CDR3: CASSLAGGRETQYF
D: NA; J: TRBJ1-5; length: 13; V: TRBV6-5; DNA: TGTGCCAGCAGTTACGGCGGTAATCAGCCCCAGCATTTT; CDR3: CASSYGGNQPQHF
D: NA; J: TRBJ1-1; length: 13; V: TRBV12-3/TRBV12-4; DNA: TGTGCCAGCAGCCAAATTATGAACACTGAAGCTTTCTTT; CDR3: CASSQIMNTEAFF
D: NA; J: TRBJ1-2; length: 10; V: TRBV20-1; DNA: TGCAGTGCTAGAGACTATGGCTACACCTTC; CDR3: CSARDYGYTF
D: NA; J: TRBJ1-5; length: 18; V: TRBV7-8; DNA: TGTGCCAGCAGCTTAGCGCCGAGGGGTTTGAGCGGCAATCAGCCCCAGCATTTT; CDR3: CASSLAPRGLSGNQPQHF
D: TRBD1; J: TRBJ2-7; length: 15; V: TRBV5-1; DNA: TGCGCCAGCAGCCCCGAAACGACAGGGGGCTACGAGCAGTACTTC; CDR3: CASSPETTGGYEQYF
D: NA; J: TRBJ2-7; length: 14; V: TRBV28; DNA: TGTGCCAGCAGTGGTCCAACCCGATTGAGCGAGCAGTACTTC; CDR3: CASSGPTRLSEQYF
D: NA; J: TRBJ1-5; length: 15; V: TRBV28; DNA: TGTGCCAGCAGGACTGACACGCTTAGCAATCAGCCCCAGCATTTT; CDR3: CASRTDTLSNQPQHF
D: NA; J: TRBJ1-6; length: 15; V: TRBV2; DNA: TGTGCCAGCAGTCCGGCAGAAACATATAATTCACCCCTCCACTTT; CDR3: CASSPAETYNSPLHF
D: NA; J: TRBJ2-2; length: 14; V: TRBV4-2; DNA: TGTGCCAGCAGCCAATTGCGGGACACCGGGGAGCTGTTTTTT; CDR3: CASSQLRDTGELFF
D: TRBD1; J: TRBJ1-5; length: 18; V: TRBV2; DNA: TGTGCCAGCAGCCGAAACCGACAGGGCCCCCACAGCAATCAGCCCCAGCATTTT; CDR3: CASSRNRQGPHSNQPQHF
D: NA; J: TRBJ1-1; length: 13; V: TRBV7-2; DNA: TGTGCCAGCAGCTTATCCAGGGCCACTGAAGCTTTCTTT; CDR3: CASSLSRATEAFF
D: TRBD1; J: TRBJ2-5; length: 16; V: TRBV28; DNA: TGTGCCAGCACCATTCTAGGGGGCCCTCGACAAGAGACCCAGTACTTC; CDR3: CASTILGGPRQETQYF
D: TRBD1; J: TRBJ1-1; length: 15; V: TRBV5-1; DNA: TGCGCCAGCAGCGCCCGACAGGGGGGAGACACTGAAGCTTTCTTT; CDR3: CASSARQGGDTEAFF
D: NA; J: TRBJ2-1; length: 12; V: TRBV11-1; DNA: TGTGCCAGCAGCTTAGGGAGTAGTGAGCAGTTCTTC; CDR3: CASSLGSSEQFF
D: TRBD2; J: TRBJ2-5; length: 16; V: TRBV19; DNA: TGTGCCAGTAGTGCCCCGGGACTAGCGGGGGGGGAGACCCAGTACTTC; CDR3: CASSAPGLAGGETQYF
D: TRBD2; J: TRBJ2-1; length: 15; V: TRBV9; DNA: TGTGCCAGCAGCTTAAGCGGGGGGCTTTACAATGAGCAGTTCTTC; CDR3: CASSLSGGLYNEQFF
D: NA; J: TRBJ1-1; length: 13; V: TRBV28; DNA: TGTGCCAGCAGTTTATACAGGAACACTGAAGCTTTCTTT; CDR3: CASSLYRNTEAFF
D: NA; J: TRBJ1-5; length: 16; V: TRBV30; DNA: TGTGCCTGGAGTGTCGGGGGGGCAGGTCGCAATCAGCCCCAGCATTTT; CDR3: CAWSVGGAGRNQPQHF
D: NA; J: TRBJ2-3; length: 13; V: TRBV5-4; DNA: TGTGCCAGCAGCTTCTGGCGGGCAGATACGCAGTATTTT; CDR3: CASSFWRADTQYF
D: NA; J: TRBJ1-4; length: 16; V: TRBV4-2; DNA: TGTGCCAGCAGCCTAAAGTCCCCGGGGGCCGATGAAAAACTGTTTTTT; CDR3: CASSLKSPGADEKLFF